One sample yielded the 13 T cell receptor beta chains listed below, sequenced in a study of T-cell memory formation after mild COVID-19. Using its own MiXCR run on the 5' RACE reads, TCRdb lists one record per CDR3 protein. The sample has about 110,000 distinct CDR3 sequences; approximately 13% are singletons. Sample: PBMCs or a T cell subset sorted from them (not recorded which). The source of these receptors is an adult woman who had mild COVID-19 (a few samples of this study predate the infection). Cell type and time point are not known.

This clonotype turned up a few times. The chain combines TRBV12-3 or TRBV12-4 with TRBJ1-1; D is ambiguous. The CDR3 is 13 residues long. Between the trimmed V and J ends, which lost 3 bases and 5 bases, there was a span of 10 bases. CDR3 residues: CASSFGRKTEAFF. In DNA, the CDR3 is TGTGCCAGCAGTTTTGGACGGAAAACTGAAGCTTTCTTT.

V and J are TRBV12-3 or TRBV12-4 and TRBJ1-1; no clear D gene. The CDR3 length is 10 residues. Between the trimmed V and J ends, which lost 7 bases and 6 bases, there was a span of 6 bases. The CDR3 region has the DNA TGTGCCAGCAAGAATTCTGAAGCTTTCTTT. It codes for CASKNSEAFF.

This rearrangement joins TRBV5-1 to TRBJ1-1; 8 positions agree with TRBD1. Germline V lookup: CDR1 SGHRS, CDR2 YFSETQ. With 4 bases clipped from V and 2 bases from J, the junction kept 4 bases outside the gene matches. This CDR3 is built from 14 residues. The CDR3 DNA reads TGCGCCAGCAGCACGACAGGGGTCAACACTGAAGCTTTCTTT. Amino acids: CASSTTGVNTEAFF.

This clonotype appeared a few times. The gene calls are TRBV11-3 and TRBJ2-7, with 13 bases lining up with TRBD2. Germline trimming cut 5 bases from V and 6 bases from J; bases unmatched to any gene: 10. Per germline, CDR1 SGHNT and CDR2 YENEEA. This CDR3 is 16 amino acids long. CDR3 sequence reads: CASSTRALAGGFEQYF. CDR3 bases: TGTGCCAGCAGCACAAGAGCACTAGCGGGAGGGTTCGAGCAGTACTTC. The complete variable domain, with remaining parts taken from reference TRBV11-3 and TRBJ2-7, reads EAGVVQSPRYKIIEKKQPVAFWCNPISGHNTLYWYLQNLGQGPELLIRYENEEAVDDSQLPKDRFSAERLKGVDSTLKIQPAELGDSAVYLCASSTRALAGGFEQYFGPGTRLTVT.

This clonotype came up many times. The V and J genes are TRBV6-2 or TRBV6-3 and TRBJ2-1; 7 nucleotides match TRBD2. The CDR3 runs to 15 residues. V was clipped by 6 bases and J by 4 bases; unmatched bases: 9. Germline V gene sequence: CDR1 MNHEY, CDR2 SVGEGT. The CDR3 nucleotides read TGTGCCAGCAGAGAACTAGCGACAAATTACAATGAGCAGTTCTTC. Protein sequence: CASRELATNYNEQFF.

This clonotype has a handful of counts. This chain uses TRBV27 with TRBJ2-3, with 10 bases identical to TRBD2. V gave up 1 base and J gave up 1 base; unmatched junction bases: 2. Looked up from germline, CDR1 is MNHEY and CDR2 is SMNVEV (reference sequence). This CDR3 has 16 amino acids. CDR3 in amino acids: CASSLLSGGGTDTQYF. The DNA for the CDR3 is TGTGCCAGCAGTTTATTGAGCGGGGGGGGCACAGATACGCAGTATTTT.

The V call is TRBV29-1, the J call TRBJ2-7; TRBD1 aligns across 9 bases. This CDR3 is 13 amino acids long. Germline V gene sequence: CDR1 SQVTM, CDR2 ANQGSEA. The junction had 8 bases not matched to a gene; V was cut back by 7 bases and J by 4 bases. The CDR3 reads CSAADRGDYEQYF. The CDR3 DNA follows: TGCAGCGCGGCGGACAGGGGAGATTACGAGCAGTACTTC.

This clonotype was counted at least ten times. The V call is TRBV12-3 or TRBV12-4, the J call TRBJ1-5, with D hard to call. V was cut by 3 bases and J by 6 bases, with 3 bases left in between. This CDR3 spans 11 amino acids. Written as DNA, the CDR3 is TGTGCCAGCAGTTTCGGTCAGCCCCAGCATTTT. This sequence encodes CASSFGQPQHF.

This clonotype was recorded a few times. This chain connects TRBV29-1 to TRBJ2-7; 8 bases map to TRBD1. V was pared by 7 bases and J by 3 bases, with 14 bases of the junction left unmatched. CDR3 length: 15 amino acids. From germline, CDR1 is SQVTM and CDR2 ANQGSEA. CDR3 DNA: TGCAGCGCTAATAGGCCGGGACAGGCCTACTACGAGCAGTACTTC. It codes for CSANRPGQAYYEQYF.

The rearrangement links TRBV7-9 to TRBJ1-1; unclear D gene. Germline V gene sequence: CDR1 SEHNR, CDR2 FQNEAQ (reference sequence). V was clipped by 0 bases and J by 0 bases, with 8 bases between them. The CDR3 spans 15 residues. The DNA for the CDR3 is TGTGCCAGCAGCTTAGCATCCCCCATGAACACTGAAGCTTTCTTT. This codes for CASSLASPMNTEAFF.

This clonotype turned up a few times. The genes are TRBV10-3 and TRBJ2-1, with TRBD2 identical over 9 bases. Per germline, CDR1 ENHRY and CDR2 SYGVKD. V shed 0 bases, J shed 2 bases, and the junction held 2 bases outside the gene matches. CDR3 length: 16 residues. The CDR3 sequence is CAISESWTSAYNEQFF. DNA of the CDR3: TGTGCCATCAGTGAGTCGTGGACTAGCGCCTACAATGAGCAGTTCTTC.

The V call is TRBV29-1, the J call TRBJ1-2; maybe TRBD1 (5 bases). The germline V and J ends were trimmed by 5 bases and 8 bases, with 18 bases remaining between them. Germline CDR1 reads SQVTM; CDR2 reads ANQGSEA. The CDR3 spans 13 residues. Here the CDR3 reads CSVLGEFSYGYTF. The CDR3, as DNA: TGCAGCGTTTTAGGGGAGTTTTCTTACGGCTACACCTTC.

This clonotype has at least ten counts. The genes are TRBV20-1 and TRBJ2-1; 12 bases agree with TRBD2. The CDR3 covers 19 residues. CDR1 and CDR2 from the germline V gene are DFQATT and SNEGSKA (reference sequence). The CDR3, as DNA: TGCAGCGCGGGATCCGGACTAGCGGGGCCCGGTGTTCGGTACAATGAGCAGTTCTTC. This sequence encodes CSAGSGLAGPGVRYNEQFF.